The T cell receptor beta chain under discussion was sequenced for a study of blood T cell repertoires in COVID-19. Original analysis: For nucleated cells, counts were estimated from reference gene primer amplification. Data came from immunoSEQ multiplex PCR; TCRdb stores just in-frame clones and leaves some out. The V and J calls and clone size come from that table; D and trimming were worked out from the DNA. The table has 50,000 to 80,000 clones, roughly 91% seen once. Trimming took off 4 bases at V and 6 bases at J, with 10 bases between the two ends. This CDR3 comprises 12 residues. From germline, CDR1 is SGHRS and CDR2 YFSETQ.

Sequencing input: PBMCs or T cells enriched from blood (not recorded which). The source is a woman aged 40 to 50 who had recovered from COVID-19. The chain couples TRBV5-1 to TRBJ1-2, with D possibly TRBD1 on 5 matching bases. CDR3 residues: CASSADIDGYTF. The CDR3 coding sequence is TGCGCCAGCAGCGCGGACATTGATGGCTACACCTTC.